Listed below are T cell receptor beta chains from one sample, sequenced in a study of CD8 T cells in Susac syndrome. TCRdb re-analysed the immunoSEQ multiplex PCR reads in MiXCR, keeping a single row per CDR3 protein. The sample shows about 150,000 distinct CDR3 sequences, around 95% of them seen only once. The sequenced sample consisted of CD8+ T cells from PBMCs. These receptors were taken from a human donor with multiple sclerosis. Each CDR3 is given with its conserved first and last residue. Fields, in order: J gene, D gene, V gene, clone size, CDR3 DNA, CDR3 protein. D genes are given only for firm matches. Clone size is shown for a subset of rows, as once, few, many or a class of expanded clone.

j_call: TRBJ2-1; d_call: TRBD1; v_call: TRBV7-9; clone_size: .; cdr3_nt: TGTGCCAGCAGCTGGACCGGGACAGGGACCTACAATGAGCAGTTCTTC; cdr3_aa: CASSWTGTGTYNEQFF
j_call: TRBJ1-2; d_call: .; v_call: TRBV30; clone_size: once; cdr3_nt: TGTGCCTGGAGTATCTCGGGGGGACGCGATGGCTACACCTTC; cdr3_aa: CAWSISGGRDGYTF
j_call: TRBJ1-2; d_call: .; v_call: TRBV29-1; clone_size: .; cdr3_nt: TGCAGCTATTCGCACCTCGGCTATGGCTACACCTTC; cdr3_aa: CSYSHLGYGYTF
j_call: TRBJ1-6; d_call: .; v_call: TRBV6-5; clone_size: once; cdr3_nt: TGTGCCAGCAGTTACTCTGACTATAATTCACCCCTCCACTTT; cdr3_aa: CASSYSDYNSPLHF
j_call: TRBJ1-2; d_call: .; v_call: TRBV30; clone_size: .; cdr3_nt: TGTGCCTGGAGTGGTCGAGGCTACACCTTC; cdr3_aa: CAWSGRGYTF
j_call: TRBJ2-1; d_call: .; v_call: TRBV20-1; clone_size: .; cdr3_nt: TGCAGTGCCCCAGGCCCGGCTTCTCCCCTCTTC; cdr3_aa: CSAPGPASPLF
j_call: TRBJ2-7; d_call: .; v_call: TRBV27; clone_size: .; cdr3_nt: TGTGCCAGCCCTGAAATTCGTGGGCCAAAGGGGGTCTACGAGCAGTACTTC; cdr3_aa: CASPEIRGPKGVYEQYF
j_call: TRBJ2-7; d_call: .; v_call: TRBV19; clone_size: .; cdr3_nt: TGTGCCAGTTCGCCGGGACCTGTGATGGCCTACGAGCAGTACTTC; cdr3_aa: CASSPGPVMAYEQYF
j_call: TRBJ2-3; d_call: .; v_call: TRBV30; clone_size: .; cdr3_nt: TGTGCCTGGAGCAAAGGGTCGGGGACAGATACGCAGTATTTT; cdr3_aa: CAWSKGSGTDTQYF
j_call: TRBJ2-2; d_call: TRBD1; v_call: TRBV6-5; clone_size: .; cdr3_nt: TGTGCCAGCAGTCCTGGGACAGGGGACGGGGAGCTGTTTTTT; cdr3_aa: CASSPGTGDGELFF
j_call: TRBJ1-1; d_call: .; v_call: TRBV30; clone_size: .; cdr3_nt: TGTGCCTGGATTCGGACCTTTAACACTGAAGCTTTCTTT; cdr3_aa: CAWIRTFNTEAFF
j_call: TRBJ2-1; d_call: .; v_call: TRBV20-1; clone_size: .; cdr3_nt: TGCAGTGCTAGAGATGCCGGGAACTACCTCTACAATGAGCAGTTCTTC; cdr3_aa: CSARDAGNYLYNEQFF
j_call: TRBJ2-1; d_call: TRBD2; v_call: TRBV7-2; clone_size: .; cdr3_nt: TGTGCCAGCAGCTTATTTATCGGGGGGGCCCGGGAGCAGTTCTTC; cdr3_aa: CASSLFIGGAREQFF
j_call: TRBJ1-1; d_call: .; v_call: TRBV20-1; clone_size: once; cdr3_nt: TGCAGTGCCAGGCCGGACAAGACAGTAACTGAAGCTTTCTTT; cdr3_aa: CSARPDKTVTEAFF
j_call: TRBJ2-3; d_call: TRBD2; v_call: TRBV19; clone_size: .; cdr3_nt: TGTGCCAGTAGGCAAACAACTAGCGGGGGCACAGATACGCAGTATTTT; cdr3_aa: CASRQTTSGGTDTQYF
j_call: TRBJ2-7; d_call: .; v_call: TRBV21-1; clone_size: .; cdr3_nt: TGTGCCAGCAGTACAGGGAGCCCTCTCTCCTACGAGCAGTACTTC; cdr3_aa: CASSTGSPLSYEQYF
j_call: TRBJ1-1; d_call: .; v_call: TRBV19; clone_size: few; cdr3_nt: TGTGCCAGTAGGGAGGGGAACACTGAAGCTTTCTTT; cdr3_aa: CASREGNTEAFF
j_call: TRBJ1-2; d_call: .; v_call: TRBV3-1; clone_size: .; cdr3_nt: TGTGCCAGCAGCCAAGGGTCGGATTTCCGTCTCAGCCGCTATGGCTACACCTTC; cdr3_aa: CASSQGSDFRLSRYGYTF
j_call: TRBJ1-5; d_call: TRBD1; v_call: TRBV27; clone_size: .; cdr3_nt: TGTGCCAGCAGCCACCGACAGGGGGCTCAGCCCCAGCATTTT; cdr3_aa: CASSHRQGAQPQHF
j_call: TRBJ2-5; d_call: .; v_call: TRBV20-1; clone_size: .; cdr3_nt: TGCAGCCCCTGGGGGGATCAAGAGACCCAGTACTTC; cdr3_aa: CSPWGDQETQYF
j_call: TRBJ2-1; d_call: .; v_call: TRBV10-3; clone_size: .; cdr3_nt: TGTGCCATCAGTGAGGGCGTAGGGGGGGGACAACGTTACAATGAGCAGTTCTTC; cdr3_aa: CAISEGVGGGQRYNEQFF
j_call: TRBJ2-7; d_call: TRBD1; v_call: TRBV29-1; clone_size: .; cdr3_nt: TGCAGCCTAACGACAGGGGCCTCCTACGAGCAGTACTTC; cdr3_aa: CSLTTGASYEQYF
j_call: TRBJ2-1; d_call: .; v_call: TRBV9; clone_size: .; cdr3_nt: TGTGCCAGCACTCCCGGTTCCTCCTACAATGAGCAGTTCTTC; cdr3_aa: CASTPGSSYNEQFF
j_call: TRBJ2-1; d_call: .; v_call: TRBV4-1; clone_size: once; cdr3_nt: TGCGCCAGCAGCCAAGATCTGGCGGGCCACTCCTACAATGAGCAGTTCTTC; cdr3_aa: CASSQDLAGHSYNEQFF
j_call: TRBJ2-3; d_call: .; v_call: TRBV19; clone_size: .; cdr3_nt: TGTGCCAGTAGTATAGTTCCGGCAGATACGCAGTATTTT; cdr3_aa: CASSIVPADTQYF
j_call: TRBJ2-7; d_call: TRBD1; v_call: TRBV7-9; clone_size: .; cdr3_nt: TGTGCCAGCACCTCCACAGGGGACTACGAGCAGTACTTC; cdr3_aa: CASTSTGDYEQYF
j_call: TRBJ2-1; d_call: .; v_call: TRBV7-9; clone_size: .; cdr3_nt: TGTGCCAGCAGAATTTCAAATAATGAGCAGTTCTTC; cdr3_aa: CASRISNNEQFF
j_call: TRBJ1-2; d_call: .; v_call: TRBV7-9; clone_size: .; cdr3_nt: TGTGCCAGCAGCCCTTTACCCGGGACGGAGTATGGCTACACCTTC; cdr3_aa: CASSPLPGTEYGYTF
j_call: TRBJ2-1; d_call: .; v_call: TRBV11-2; clone_size: once; cdr3_nt: TGTGCCAGCAGCCCCCGGAACTACAATGAGCAGTTCTTC; cdr3_aa: CASSPRNYNEQFF